This T cell receptor beta chain was captured by sequencing in a study of shared clonotypes between healthy human individuals. Per the germline V gene, CDR1 is GTSNPN and CDR2 is SVGIG (reference sequence). This CDR3 spans 16 amino acids. Trimming took off 5 bases at V and 1 base at J, with 18 bases between the two ends. Generated by immunoSEQ multiplex PCR, the TCRdb table keeps only in-frame clones and is missing some. Of roughly 2 million clones listed, 95% are singletons. The specimen sequenced was naive CD4+ T cells sorted from blood. Documented subset: CD45RA+ positively selected. The origin of this receptor is a man in his late teens or twenties in good health. This chain links TRBV30 with TRBJ1-5; D is possibly TRBD1 (6 bases). The CDR3 protein is CAWALPGVGSNQPQHF. CDR3 DNA: TGTGCCTGGGCCCTACCAGGGGTGGGGAGCAATCAGCCCCAGCATTTT.